The 5 T cell receptor beta chains below all came from one sample that was sequenced in a study of beta chain features in type 1 diabetes. Overall study findings and caveats: For Type 1 diabetes patients, all four CD4+ subsets carried TCRB CDR3s that were moderately but significantly shorter.

All of the isolated RNA was reverse transcribed, so expressed TCRB transcripts were sequenced. The table came from immunoSEQ multiplex PCR; TCRdb's copy has only in-frame clones and leaves some out. The table records about 280,000 clones, approximately 15% of them present only once. Their specific antigens are unknown. The specimen sequenced was naive CD4+ T cells from blood. The receptors come from a man aged 18 to 29 with type 1 diabetes.

This clone was observed a few times. The chain couples TRBV28 to TRBJ2-7; D is perhaps TRBD2 (5 bases). Per germline, CDR1 MDHEN and CDR2 SYDVKM. V lost 6 bases, J lost 7 bases, and 19 bases lay in between. The CDR3 has 14 amino acids. The CDR3 DNA sequence: TGTGCCAGCAGCAAGACGGGTATTACGGGAGAGCAGTACTTC. Translation: CASSKTGITGEQYF.

The chain recombines TRBV28 with TRBJ1-6; 10 positions agree with TRBD1. Germline CDR1 MDHEN, CDR2 SYDVKM. The ends lost 6 bases at V and 10 bases at J; junction bases unmatched: 6. The CDR3 sequence is 14 residues long. The CDR3 coding sequence is TGTGCCAGCAGCGACGGGACAGGGGTCTCACCCCTCCACTTT. This encodes CASSDGTGVSPLHF.

This clone was found a few times. The chain uses TRBV30 and TRBJ2-3, with D possibly being TRBD2 (5 bases). Trimming cost V 1 base and J 7 bases, with 12 bases left between them. The CDR3 consists of 13 residues. Germline CDR1 and CDR2: GTSNPN and SVGIG (reference sequence). CDR3 nucleotides: TGTGCCTGGAGTGAGTCGGGGTCTAATACGCAGTATTTT. Translation: CAWSESGSNTQYF.

There are a few counts of this clone. The chain has TRBV5-1 and TRBJ2-3; perhaps TRBD2 as D (7 bases). Germline CDR1 SGHRS, CDR2 YFSETQ. The CDR3 runs 16 residues. Trimming shortened V by 3 bases and J by 0 bases, and 14 bases separated the two germline ends. Here the CDR3 reads CASSSTRGGSTDTQYF. CDR3 sequence (DNA): TGCGCCAGCAGCTCAACGAGGGGGGGCAGCACAGATACGCAGTATTTT.

This clone was recorded a few times. CDR3 sequence reads: CASSTATGNYGYTF. DNA of the CDR3: TGTGCCAGCAGTACCGCCACAGGGAACTATGGCTACACCTTC. The chain couples TRBV27 to TRBJ1-2; D is perhaps TRBD1 (6 bases). This CDR3 has 14 residues. CDR1 MNHEY and CDR2 SMNVEV come from the germline V gene (reference sequence). V lost 5 bases and J lost 2, with 12 bases in between.